The clone carrying this T cell receptor (beta chain) came up many times. The CDR3 contains 17 residues. V dropped 3 bases and J dropped 9; count of bases not matched to a gene: 9. TCRdb passed the reads through MiXCR, listing each CDR3 protein once. The sample includes around 280,000 distinct CDR3 sequences, roughly a tenth seen only once; the top ten take around 2.5%. The sample belongs to a study of T cell repertoires in cytomegalovirus infection. Study-level background: Both CMV infection and a matching HLA type were indicated by public TCR beta signatures.

The sample taken for sequencing was PBMCs. J is TRBJ2-1 and V is TRBV12-3 or TRBV12-4; 15 bases agree with TRBD2. This receptor was taken from a human donor in good health (CMV status not recorded). Some clones in this sample may be carry-over from other donors' samples. The CDR3 is CASSLGLAGGGRREQFF. The CDR3 DNA is TGTGCCAGCAGTTTGGGACTAGCGGGGGGCGGACGACGTGAGCAGTTCTTC.